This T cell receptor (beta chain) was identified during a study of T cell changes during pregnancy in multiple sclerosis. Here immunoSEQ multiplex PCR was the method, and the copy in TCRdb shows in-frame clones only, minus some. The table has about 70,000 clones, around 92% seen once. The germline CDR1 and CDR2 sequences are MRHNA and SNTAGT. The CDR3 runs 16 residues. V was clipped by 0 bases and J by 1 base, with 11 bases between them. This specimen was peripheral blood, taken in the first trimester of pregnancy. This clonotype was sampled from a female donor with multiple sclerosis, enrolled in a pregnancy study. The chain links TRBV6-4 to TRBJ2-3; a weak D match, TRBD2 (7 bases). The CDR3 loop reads CASSDSRGGRTDTQYF. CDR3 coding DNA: TGTGCCAGCAGTGACTCACGCGGGGGCCGCACAGATACGCAGTATTTT.